The sequence of this T cell receptor (beta chain) was determined in a study of lymphopenia after photon versus proton radiotherapy. TCRdb keeps only in-frame clones here, not all; method: immunoSEQ multiplex PCR. The table has fewer than 25,000 clones, about 89% seen once; the top ten hold 11%. Worth noting for this clone: Its matching antigen is unknown.

General study results and limits: Survival link was tested only in deceased patients; proton benefit remains a possibility. Post-nadir TCR diversity decline inversely tracked overall survival among those who died. Oligoclonal CD8+ Temra expansion after nadir drove photon patients' diversity drop. Under photons, naive T cells and diversity fell while effector/memory populations rose.

The CDR3 is made up of 15 amino acids. The ends lost 3 bases at V and 6 bases at J; junction bases unmatched: 9. Germline CDR1 LNHDA, CDR2 SQIVND (reference sequence). V and J are TRBV19 and TRBJ1-2, with 8 bases lining up with TRBD1. This specimen was peripheral blood, taken from a patient treated with proton-based radiotherapy. This clonotype was obtained from an elderly man with esophageal cancer. CDR3 residues: CASSIIVTGEDGYTF. As DNA, the CDR3 is TGTGCCAGTAGTATCATCGTGACAGGGGAAGATGGCTACACCTTC.